These 25 T cell receptor beta chains share one sample of origin, sequenced in a study of cytomegalovirus exposure and HLA in healthy donors. PCR was performed using 60 Vbeta and 13 Jbeta primers. Profiling relied on immunoSEQ multiplex PCR, and the TCRdb table lists in-frame clones only, not all of them. The table lists about 120,000 clones, 65% to 80% of them singletons. The sequenced material came from PBMCs. The receptors originated from a human donor in good health.

The chain uses TRBV7-3 and TRBJ2-3; TRBD2 agrees at 12 bases. The germline V gene encodes CDR1 SGHTA and CDR2 FQGTGA. This CDR3 comprises 17 residues. Trimming cost V 0 bases and J 5 bases; bases outside gene matches: 6. The chain's CDR3 is CASSLTWLAGGGDTQYF. The CDR3 DNA sequence: TGTGCCAGCAGCTTAACGTGGCTAGCGGGAGGGGGAGATACGCAGTATTTT.

V usage is TRBV27 and J usage is TRBJ1-5, with D maybe TRBD1 (5 bases). This CDR3 contains 16 residues. The germline V gene has CDR1 MNHEY and CDR2 SMNVEV (reference sequence). The V end was cut by 4 bases, the J end by 1 base, with 14 bases between. The CDR3 here is CASSSPEGVSNQPQHF. The CDR3, as DNA: TGTGCCAGCAGTTCCCCGGAAGGGGTGAGCAATCAGCCCCAGCATTTT.

The chain recombines TRBV2 with TRBJ2-7; no clear D gene. This CDR3 has 14 residues. Germline CDR1 and CDR2: SNHLY and FYNNEI. Trimming stripped 1 base from V and 0 bases from J, with 7 bases between. The CDR3 DNA sequence: TGTGCCAGCAGTGAAGAGCTGTACTCCTACGAGCAGTACTTC. Translation gives CASSEELYSYEQYF.

V and J are TRBV19 and TRBJ2-3; 13 positions agree with TRBD2. The CDR3 consists of 15 residues. With V trimmed by 7 bases and J by 4 bases, 5 bases remained unmatched. Germline V gene data show CDR1 as LNHDA and CDR2 as SQIVND (reference sequence). The CDR3 spells CASTSTSGGPDTQYF. Written as DNA, the CDR3 is TGTGCCAGTACCTCGACTAGCGGGGGGCCAGATACGCAGTATTTT.

A few counts support this clone. The genes are TRBV29-1 and TRBJ1-1; 8 bases are shared with TRBD1. CDR3 size: 17 residues. Germline assignment: CDR1 SQVTM and CDR2 ANQGSEA. V lost 4 bases to trimming and J lost 0 bases; unmatched junction nucleotides: 13. As DNA, the CDR3 is TGCAGCGTTGGGCGTCTCGGACAGGGCAGAATGAACACTGAAGCTTTCTTT. This gives the protein CSVGRLGQGRMNTEAFF.

V gene TRBV10-3 combines with J gene TRBJ2-1; D might be TRBD2 (7 bases). The CDR3 has 16 amino acids. Trimming shortened V by 8 bases and J by 9 bases, and 26 bases separated the two germline ends. CDR1 ENHRY and CDR2 SYGVKD come from the germline V gene. CDR3 in amino acids: CAIGIQGGNSGSEQFF. The CDR3 DNA is TGTGCCATCGGAATACAGGGAGGGAATAGCGGGTCTGAGCAGTTCTTC.

This chain links TRBV6-6 with TRBJ1-2; 11 positions match TRBD1. The CDR3 sequence is 14 residues long. CDR1 and CDR2 from the germline V gene are MNHNY and SVGAGI (reference sequence). Trimming removed 2 bases from V and 8 bases from J; junction bases left unmatched: 4. The CDR3 nucleotides are TGTGCCAGCAGTTACGGGGGACAGGGGGAAGGCTACACCTTC. Translated: CASSYGGQGEGYTF.

The rearrangement joins TRBV19 to TRBJ2-7, with 7 bases fitting TRBD2. The J segment lost 2 bases and the V segment lost 6 bases, leaving 7 bases of the junction unmatched. CDR1 and CDR2 (germline): LNHDA, SQIVND (reference sequence). The CDR3 is made up of 14 amino acids. CDR3 region: CASSPGLKAYEQYF. In DNA form, the CDR3 reads TGTGCCAGTAGCCCGGGACTAAAGGCCTACGAGCAGTACTTC.

This chain joins TRBV19 and TRBJ1-5; TRBD1 aligns across 7 bases. Germline V gives CDR1 LNHDA, CDR2 SQIVND (reference sequence). V was clipped by 7 bases and J by 7 bases; unmatched bases: 7. The CDR3 loop spans 13 amino acids. CDR3 amino acids: CASTSGGYQPQHF. CDR3 bases: TGTGCCAGTACATCAGGGGGTTACCAGCCCCAGCATTTT.

This chain connects TRBV28 to TRBJ1-1; D may be TRBD1 (5 bases). Germline V gene sequence: CDR1 MDHEN, CDR2 SYDVKM. The CDR3 spans 13 residues. V was pared by 5 bases and J by 9 bases, with 16 bases between. Written as DNA, the CDR3 is TGTGCCAGCAGTCCTTCGGGGGGAGGGAAAGCTTTCTTT. Protein sequence: CASSPSGGGKAFF.

The rearrangement joins TRBV27 to TRBJ2-7; TRBD2 aligns across 16 bases. This CDR3 is 17 amino acids long. Unmatched junction bases numbered 11, after V lost 5 bases and J lost 7 bases. Germline assignment: CDR1 MNHEY and CDR2 SMNVEV (reference sequence). The DNA of the CDR3 is TGTGCCAGCAGTCTCTCCGGGACTAGCGGGAGGGCCGGGGAGCAGTACTTC. As protein: CASSLSGTSGRAGEQYF.

This rearrangement joins TRBV19 to TRBJ2-5, with D possibly TRBD2 on 5 matching bases. V was cut by 5 bases and J by 4 bases, with 17 bases left in between. CDR1 LNHDA and CDR2 SQIVND come from the germline V gene (reference sequence). The CDR3 consists of 15 residues. The CDR3 loop is CASSAAGLPIETQYF. The CDR3 coding sequence is TGTGCCAGTAGTGCGGCGGGTCTTCCTATAGAGACCCAGTACTTC.

The CDR3 sequence is CATSRDRARGRNEQYF. The DNA of the CDR3 is TGTGCCACCAGCAGAGATAGGGCCAGGGGGCGTAACGAGCAGTACTTC. The rearrangement links TRBV15 to TRBJ2-7, with 8 nucleotides matching TRBD1. Looked up from germline, CDR1 is LNHNV and CDR2 is YYDKDF (reference sequence). The length of the CDR3 is 16 residues. V trimming: 0 bases; J trimming: 5 bases; junction bases outside the gene matches: 9.

The V call is TRBV19, the J call TRBJ2-7, with D possibly TRBD2 on 7 matching bases. From germline, CDR1 is LNHDA and CDR2 SQIVND (reference sequence). The CDR3 is 14 amino acids. The germline V and J ends were trimmed by 6 bases and 2 bases, with 14 bases remaining between them. CDR3 sequence reads: CASSPPGGPYEQYF. The CDR3 DNA reads as TGTGCCAGTAGCCCTCCGGGGGGCCCCTACGAGCAGTACTTC.

The rearrangement uses TRBV2 and TRBJ2-7, with a weak D call TRBD1 (6 bases). V gave up 5 bases and J gave up 3 bases, with 14 bases separating them. Germline CDR1 and CDR2: SNHLY and FYNNEI. This CDR3 comprises 14 residues. CDR3 sequence reads: CASSLQGIRYEQYF. The CDR3 region has the DNA TGTGCCAGCAGTTTACAGGGTATCCGCTACGAGCAGTACTTC. The variable domain in full, completed from reference TRBV2 and TRBJ2-7, reads EPEVTQTPSHQVTQMGQEVILRCVPISNHLYFYWYRQILGQKVEFLVSFYNNEISEKSEIFDDQFSVERPDGSNFTLKIRSTKLEDSAMYFCASSLQGIRYEQYFGPGTRLTVT.

The chain is built from TRBV4-1 and TRBJ1-5, with 7 bases aligning to TRBD1. This CDR3 comprises 20 residues. CDR1 MGHRA and CDR2 YSYEKL come from the germline V gene. After removal of 1 base from V and 2 bases from J, the junction contained 17 bases not matched to a gene. The CDR3 coding sequence is TGCGCCAGCAGCCAAGGAATTATTGGGTACAGGGGTGCTCGCAATCAGCCCCAGCATTTT. It specifies CASSQGIIGYRGARNQPQHF.

V and J are TRBV5-1 and TRBJ2-5, with 14 bases fitting TRBD2. This CDR3 comprises 17 residues. V gave up 3 bases and J gave up 2 bases; unmatched junction bases: 6. Germline V CDR1 and CDR2: SGHRS, YFSETQ. CDR3 DNA sequence: TGCGCCAGCAGCTCATCCTGGACTAGCGGGGGGCAAGAGACCCAGTACTTC. Its translation is CASSSSWTSGGQETQYF. Combining the CDR3 with reference TRBV5-1 and TRBJ2-5 gives the whole variable domain KAGVTQTPRYLIKTRGQQVTLSCSPISGHRSVSWYQQTPGQGLQFLFEYFSETQRNKGNFPGRFSGRQFSNSRSEMNVSTLELGDSALYLCASSSSWTSGGQETQYFGPGTRLLVL.

The table lists this clone with a count of one. The rearrangement joins TRBV5-4 to TRBJ1-1, with a tentative D call TRBD1 (5 bases). V lost 0 bases and J lost 4, with 13 bases in between. Germline V gene data show CDR1 as SGHNT and CDR2 as YYREEE (reference sequence). The CDR3 totals 15 residues. As DNA, the CDR3 is TGTGCCAGCAGCTTGGCAGGGAGGGGCAGCACTGAAGCTTTCTTT. This sequence encodes CASSLAGRGSTEAFF.

The chain has TRBV29-1 and TRBJ1-2; D is unclear. The V gene's germline CDR1 is SQVTM and CDR2 ANQGSEA. V was clipped by 3 bases and J by 5 bases, with 7 bases between them. CDR3 length: 11 amino acids. The CDR3 DNA sequence: TGCAGCGTTGAGGGCAGTTATGGCTACACCTTC. Protein: CSVEGSYGYTF.

This clone has more than one count but fewer than ten. The gene calls are TRBV19 and TRBJ2-7; 12 nucleotides match TRBD2. Per the germline V gene, CDR1 is LNHDA and CDR2 is SQIVND (reference sequence). This CDR3 spans 16 amino acids. Trimming removed 5 bases from V and 2 bases from J; junction bases left unmatched: 7. The chain's CDR3 is CASSPQGLAGTYEQYF. The CDR3 region has the DNA TGTGCCAGTAGTCCCCAAGGACTAGCGGGAACCTACGAGCAGTACTTC.

The CDR3 region has the DNA TGTGCCAGCAGTTTTAGCGGGGCCCGGAACACCGGGGAGCTGTTTTTT. Translation gives CASSFSGARNTGELFF. This chain joins TRBV27 and TRBJ2-2; 8 bases align to TRBD2. The CDR3 covers 16 residues. The junction had 4 bases not matched to a gene; V was cut back by 3 bases and J by 1 base. Germline CDR1 and CDR2: MNHEY and SMNVEV (reference sequence).

In the case of this clone: Germline and junction disagree at one end, which may indicate a read error. This chain connects TRBV7-9 to TRBJ1-6; no reliable D call. Germline CDR1 SEHNR, CDR2 FQNEAQ (reference sequence). This CDR3 is built from 17 residues. In nucleotides, the CDR3 is TGTGCCAGCAGCTCCCGTGAGGAGGGCTCCTTTAATTCACCCCTCCACTTT. Its protein product is CASSSREEGSFNSPLHF.

This chain links TRBV7-9 with TRBJ2-5, with D perhaps matching TRBD2 (7 bases). TRBJ2-7 matches the DNA end more closely, so the J call is doubtful. CDR3 length equals 16 residues. Germline CDR1 is SEHNR and CDR2 is FQNEAQ (reference sequence). The DNA of the CDR3 is TGTGCCAGCAGCTTATACATTGCGGGGGCCTCCTACGAGCAGTACTTC. Translated: CASSLYIAGASYEQYF.

The gene calls are TRBV7-3 and TRBJ2-3; D is possibly TRBD2 (5 bases). This CDR3 contains 12 residues. Germline assignment: CDR1 SGHTA and CDR2 FQGTGA. The V end lost 1 base, the J end lost 7 bases, and 6 bases lay between the germline ends. DNA of the CDR3: TGTGCCAGCAGCTTAAACGGGAATACGCAGTATTTT. Translation: CASSLNGNTQYF. The entire variable domain, with the rest obtained from reference TRBV7-3 and TRBJ2-3, is as follows: GAGVSQTPSNKVTEKGKYVELRCDPISGHTALYWYRQSLGQGPEFLIYFQGTGAADDSGLPNDRFFAVRPEGSVSTLKIQRTERGDSAVYLCASSLNGNTQYFGPGTRLTVL.

The chain couples TRBV9 to TRBJ2-1; TRBD2 matches at 12 bases. V was clipped by 0 bases and J by 2 bases; unmatched bases: 9. This CDR3 comprises 19 residues. The germline V gene encodes CDR1 SGDLS and CDR2 YYNGEE. The CDR3 here is CASSVGGLAGGMAYNEQFF. As DNA, the CDR3 is TGTGCCAGCAGCGTAGGAGGGCTAGCGGGAGGGATGGCCTACAATGAGCAGTTCTTC.